Sequencing of this TCR beta chain was carried out in a study of T cell responses to AZD1222 COVID-19 vaccine (dated by TCRdb to about 2021). Regarding the study in general: TCR sequencing covered some 240 trial participants: nearly 210 given two doses of AZD1222 and 26 given two doses of MenACWY control vaccine. Trial participants were enrolled by age into subgroups of 18-55, 56-69 and 70-plus years, and 148, 28 and 57 TCR-sequenced participants, respectively, were included in these subgroups.

According to the study, the label for this sample's time point signals: about 28 days (+/-7) after the second vaccine dose. AZD1222 recipients with second doses at about 4 weeks or about 12 weeks were pooled, because spike-specific TCR depth and breadth did not differ between schedules. Vaccinee samples came from UK trials COV001 and COV002, including a single-blind randomized controlled phase 2/3 trial of AZD1222 (ChAdOx1 nCoV-19) in healthy adults. For TCRbeta chain sequencing, PBMC samples were collected from trial participants at day 0 and at day 28 after the second dose. What the work shows at the level of the full study, not this receptor alone: Reportedly, close to half of the unique spike-specific TCRs recognized epitopes lying outside the regions that are mutated in the B.1.351 and B.1.1.7 variants. After two AZD1222 doses, both the breadth and the depth of spike-specific TCRs were significantly higher than at day 0 and than in MenACWY recipients. In the small 56-69-year group, the increase in depth fell short of significance, most likely because of low power. Conclusions about previously exposed vaccinees are limited, since just five to seven AZD1222 recipients were seropositive for SARS-CoV-2 at baseline. Vaccine-associated CD4 TCRs spanned the whole spike protein, with dominant responses in regions 160-218 and 743-854. Because no samples from the day 14 peak response were available, repertoires could be characterized only after the peak T cell response. Participants were mostly white British and included more females than males, and it was suggested by the authors that clonal diversity may have been underestimated.

The CDR3 regions of human TCRbeta chains were subjected to immunosequencing. Processing in the source paper ran as follows. TCRs in the repertoires were compared against a reference library of SARS-CoV-2-specific TCRs that had been generated with the MIRA antigen-specificity platform. Breadth was defined as the fraction of unique TCRs that were SARS-CoV-2-associated. Depth was defined as the fraction of total T cells that were SARS-CoV-2-associated. Using the MIRA data, every spike-specific TCR was mapped to the spike region that the TCR reacted to and assigned to either a CD4 or a CD8 class. Log10-transformed breadth and depth values were compared by one-way ANOVA with Sidak's multiple comparisons tests. Imported from immuneACCESS, the table was reduced by TCRdb to in-frame sequences with V and J called. These copies leave out some clones; in studies compared against another copy, an unresolved V gene accounts for under half, and the cause of the remainder is not known. The DNA was the basis for D and trimming; V, J and clone size are from that table. In this sample the table shows some 150,000 clones, approximately 89% of which occur a single time. Roughly 1.8% of the sample is in the top ten clones.

From a lookup of the germline V gene (reference sequence), CDR1 and CDR2 are LNHNV and YYDKDF. The V and J ends are trimmed by 8 bases and 6 bases, leaving 16 bases between them. From the cysteine up to the phenylalanine, the CDR3 has a length of 13 residues. The entry retains the CDR3 DNA only, 39 bases that are in frame from base 1. As concerns this clone: Its recognized antigen is unknown. No base qualities exist here, and no much larger clone lies one base off it.

The rearrangement combines TRBV15 with TRBJ1-1; there is no confident call for the D gene. The receptor was derived from an adult who received the AZD1222 COVID-19 vaccine. The starting material was peripheral blood, obtained 28 days after the second AZD1222 dose. The base sequence is TGTGCCACCGTTAGCAGTTTGGGTGCTGAAGCTTTCTTT. Translation gives CATVSSLGAEAFF.